This T cell receptor (beta chain) was captured by sequencing in a study of cytomegalovirus exposure and HLA in healthy donors. Overall study results and limits: A subsequent analysis found that TCR clusters from the first cohort also tended to co-occur in the 120 or so validation repertoires, with about 93% of cluster scores above 0. Reports showed the classifier diagnosing cytomegalovirus status with high specificity and sensitivity.

The CDR3 contains 14 residues. The junction had 3 bases not matched to a gene; V was cut back by 1 base and J by 6 bases. Germline V gene data show CDR1 as KGHSH and CDR2 as LQKENI. This clone has a single count. Its antigen is as yet unknown. Data came from immunoSEQ multiplex PCR; TCRdb stores just in-frame clones and leaves some out. The sample consists of 150,000 to 200,000 clones, about 81% of them appearing once. Sample: PBMCs. The clonotype comes from a woman aged 25 to 39 in good health and CMV-seronegative. The genes are TRBV18 and TRBJ1-2; 9 bases line up with TRBD1. CDR3: CASSPRQGEDGYTF. CDR3 nucleotides: TGTGCCAGCTCACCACGACAGGGGGAGGATGGCTACACCTTC. Full variable domain (missing parts from reference TRBV18 and TRBJ1-2): NAGVMQNPRHLVRRRGQEARLRCSPMKGHSHVYWYRQLPEEGLKFMVYLQKENIIDESGMPKERFSAEFPKEGPSILRIQQVVRGDSAAYFCASSPRQGEDGYTFGSGTRLTVV.